The present T cell receptor (beta chain) was sequenced within a study of shared clonotypes between healthy human individuals. Trimming took 4 bases from V and 4 from J; bases not matched to a gene: 8. The CDR3 spans 16 residues. The germline V gene has CDR1 SGHRS and CDR2 YFSETQ. Sequencing used immunoSEQ multiplex PCR; TCRdb keeps in-frame clones, though not all of them. The sample has under 650,000 clones; almost 97% are singletons. Sequencing used naive CD4+ T cells sorted from blood. The subset here: CD45RA+ positively selected. This TCR was sampled from a woman in her 30s in good health. V gene TRBV5-1 combines with J gene TRBJ2-3; the match to TRBD2 covers 11 bases. The CDR3 bases are TGCGCCAGCAGCCCGGGACTAGCGGAGTCCGCAGATACGCAGTATTTT. Its protein is CASSPGLAESADTQYF. Together with reference TRBV5-1 and TRBJ2-3, the CDR3 gives the full variable domain: KAGVTQTPRYLIKTRGQQVTLSCSPISGHRSVSWYQQTPGQGLQFLFEYFSETQRNKGNFPGRFSGRQFSNSRSEMNVSTLELGDSALYLCASSPGLAESADTQYFGPGTRLTVL.